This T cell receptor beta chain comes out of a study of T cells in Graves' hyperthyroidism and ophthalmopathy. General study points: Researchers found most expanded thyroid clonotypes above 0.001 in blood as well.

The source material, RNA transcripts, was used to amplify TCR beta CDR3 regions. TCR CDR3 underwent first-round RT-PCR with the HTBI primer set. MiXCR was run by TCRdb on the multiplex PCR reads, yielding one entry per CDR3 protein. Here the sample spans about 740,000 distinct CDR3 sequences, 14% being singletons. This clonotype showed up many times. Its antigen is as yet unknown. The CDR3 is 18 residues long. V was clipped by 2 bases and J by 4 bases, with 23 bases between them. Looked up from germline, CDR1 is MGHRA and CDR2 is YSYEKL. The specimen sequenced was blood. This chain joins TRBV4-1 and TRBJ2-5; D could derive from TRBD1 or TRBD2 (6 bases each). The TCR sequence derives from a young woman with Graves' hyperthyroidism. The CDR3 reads CASSQLNMGLGGGETQYF. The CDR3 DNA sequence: TGCGCCAGCAGCCAACTCAATATGGGTCTAGGGGGAGGAGAGACCCAGTACTTC.